This T cell receptor beta chain emerged from a study of blood T cell repertoires in COVID-19. Overall study context: Sites in the United States, Italy and Spain provided acute and convalescent COVID-19 samples. In each case, the material was cDNA or gDNA derived from T cells, B-cell-depleted T cells, or PBMCs.

Per the study methods: It was from reference gene primer amplification that nucleated cell counts were estimated. Assay: immunoSEQ multiplex PCR; the TCRdb copy retains only in-frame clones and omits some. That table furnishes V, J and clone size, whereas the DNA furnished D and trimming. The sample carries more than 100,000 clones, more than 70% recorded once. The sample comprised peripheral blood. The TCR originated in a woman aged 55 to 70 with acute or convalescent COVID-19.

The CDR3 DNA sequence: TGTGCCAGCAGTGGAGCCAAAAGCCTTGGAAACACCATATATTTT. Translating it yields CASSGAKSLGNTIYF. The chain links TRBV25-1 to TRBJ1-3; D ambiguous. Looked up from germline, CDR1 is MGHDK and CDR2 is SYGVNS. The length of the CDR3 is 15 residues. Deletions cut 4 bases from V and 3 bases from J, with 13 bases between.